This note documents a single T cell receptor beta chain sequence. Its cognate antigen is unknown. Germline V CDR1 and CDR2: MNHEY, SVGAGI. Trimming shortened V by 4 bases and J by 0 bases, and 6 bases separated the two germline ends. The CDR3 covers 14 residues. The data stem from a study of post-analysis software for immune sequencing data. Study-wide findings and caveats: Versus controls, multiple sclerosis patients showed significantly lower diversity (normalized Chao1). Comparison of patients with controls showed roughly five TRBV segments more frequent in patients, TRBV5-6, TRBV5-1 and TRBV20-1 among them.

Included in the TCR beta cDNA libraries were unique molecular identifiers. TCRdb recomputed calls from the PCR reads with MiXCR, one row per CDR3 protein. The sample records a few hundred thousand distinct CDR3 sequences, roughly 45% being singletons. This chain connects TRBV6-5 to TRBJ1-4; D gene uncertain. Sequenced material: blood. The receptor's source is a girl aged 5-17 years with multiple sclerosis. The CDR3 is CASSFTATNEKLFF. The CDR3 nucleotides read TGTGCCAGCAGTTTTACGGCAACTAATGAAAAACTGTTTTTT.